This TCR beta chain was retrieved from a study of T cells in localized non-small cell lung cancer. Broader study findings: Measurement of T cell clonality placed uninvolved adjacent lung highest, above the level in tumor.

Germline V gene sequence: CDR1 SGHDT, CDR2 YYEEEE. V lost 1 base and J lost 1, with 7 bases in between. The CDR3 runs 14 residues. As for this clone: As yet, its antigen is unknown.

Assay: immunoSEQ multiplex PCR; the TCRdb copy retains only in-frame clones and omits some. The sample includes 55,000 to 75,000 clones, 86% seen only once; the top ten take roughly 22%. This sequence was found in a male donor aged 60 or older with stage III squamous cell lung carcinoma. This chain connects TRBV5-6 to TRBJ2-3, with D perhaps being TRBD1 or TRBD2 (5 bases each). Sequencing was performed on peripheral blood, taken before any cancer treatment. The CDR3 coding sequence is TGTGCCAGCAGCTTGTGGGGACGCACAGATACGCAGTATTTT. Translation gives CASSLWGRTDTQYF.